This record looks at one TCR beta chain sequence and its context. It has no known antigen specificity. Base qualities were left out, and no much larger clone turns up one base away. The germline V gene (reference sequence) gives CDR1 as SEHNR and CDR2 as FQNEAQ. The CDR3 sequence holds 15 residues, the cysteine and phenylalanine included. Only the CDR3 region is kept as DNA, spanning 45 bases read in frame from base 1. Trimming costs V 5 bases and J 2 bases, and their ends lie 10 bases apart. The data derive from a study of identical twins (dated by TCRdb to the mid-2010s). In terms of the full investigation: To test whether fetal clonotypes persist, this study deep-sequenced TCR alpha and beta repertoires from monozygotic twins, from unrelated adults of various ages, and from cord blood. Replicate twin experiments were performed at different times using different library preparation protocols to rule out contamination. Results and caveats for the whole study, not just this receptor: Because the same donors could not be followed over many years, the conclusions relied on cross-sectional statistical analysis. Invariant T cells such as MAIT and iNKT could partly confound zero-insertion analyses, although diverse VJ usage argued against such confounding for most clonotypes. Out-of-frame TCR alpha sharing in monozygotic twins was systematically underestimated by recombination models, whereas sharing between unrelated individuals was in agreement with the recombination models. The excess sharing between twins in beta out-of-frame sequences was weaker because fewer shared sequences reduced the signal-to-noise ratio. Compared with coincidental sharing between unrelated individuals, an excess of low generation-probability sequences was observed among out-of-frame TCR alpha sequences shared between twins. Fewer insertions were carried by abundant cord blood beta clonotypes; a weaker similar trend was observed in young adult naive repertoires, while no such trend was observed in memory repertoires.

Every donor was a healthy Caucasian. Three pairs of female monozygotic twins, all aged roughly 18 to 29 years, were included in the twin cohort. RNA for TCR libraries was isolated from peripheral blood mononuclear cells. Libraries were prepared through 5' RACE. Sequenced using an Illumina HiSeq 2000. Template switching introduced a universal primer binding site; the final cDNA contained a unique molecular identifier, enabling accurate counting of TCR cDNA molecules. Specific primers in the conserved constant-segment region were used to synthesize first-strand cDNA for the TCR alpha and beta chains. To control for contamination, every cDNA library was double barcoded, receiving both a SMART-Mk sample barcode and Illumina barcodes. TruSeq adapter sequences along with Illumina sample barcodes were introduced in two successive PCR steps. The Illumina HiSeq platform was used with custom primers to sequence TCR alpha and beta cDNA libraries. Per the source publication's procedure: Raw reads were processed with MiGEC to extract unique molecular identifiers, and MiXCR was used to determine CDR3 positions. Recombination models were inferred per individual with the repgenHMM and IGoR tools using an EM algorithm. The analysis of shared clonotypes was done with the tcR package in R, with sharing normalized by the product of cloneset sizes. To study raw recombination free of thymic and clonal selection effects, out-of-frame nonproductive sequences were analyzed. TCRdb trimmed the raw reads at Q25, called clones with MiXCR and kept productive beta chains. Every distinct CDR3 protein forms one entry, paired with its most common genes and DNA. TCRdb, not the authors, supplied the V and J calls. Across this sample there are hundreds of thousands of distinct CDR3 sequences, with about 18% seen only once. Around 13% of the sample belongs to the ten largest clones.

This same sample was also taken into another study, of T cells expressing NK-cell markers. The second study reports: TCR beta-chain repertoires were profiled in sorted CD3+CD56+NKG2C+, CD3+CD56+NKG2C- and CD3+CD56-NKG2C+ T-cell subsets from several donors. Seven of the eight sequenced donors were HCMV-seropositive and one was HCMV-seronegative. To restrict sorting to alphabetaTCR-expressing T cells, an anti-gammadeltaTCR antibody was added in several experiments. In 5 to 7 donors, the dominant CD3+CD56+NKG2C+ clonotypes ranked among the top 10 CD8+ clonotypes, making up about 1.0-8% of CD8+ T cells. Those dominant clonotypes were again the most abundant among CD3+CD56-NKG2C+ cells in a handful of donors, at about 28.3-65%. It remained unclear whether the expanded NKG2C-expressing T cell clones were specific for HCMV antigens. Randomly selected healthy volunteers, three men and five women, were used as the eight sequenced donors. A commercial ELISA kit detecting HCMV-specific IgG in serum was used to determine HCMV serostatus. For six donors, bulk peripheral blood T-cell repertoires were also sequenced from unsorted PBMC. Reads were demultiplexed and grouped by UMI with MIGEC, and clonotypes were assembled and quantified with MiTCR. Only TCR cDNA sequences supported by at least two reads were kept to exclude erroneous sequences. Downstream repertoire analysis used the tcR package, and clonotypes were matched across fractions by CDR3 nucleotide sequence plus V segment. Antigen specificity was annotated against VDJdb with VDJmatch, allowing one amino acid substitution in CDR3.

The sequence joins TRBV7-9 to TRBJ2-6, and TRBD1 may be the D gene, going by 5 matching bases. The receptor was isolated from a young woman in good health. The sample taken for sequencing was PBMCs. The sequenced DNA: TGTGCCAGCAGCGCCCACAGGCCTGGGGCCAACGTCCTGACTTTC. This codes for CASSAHRPGANVLTF.